This TCR beta chain originates from a study of T cell responses to AZD1222 COVID-19 vaccine. V lost 6 bases, J lost 0 bases, and 9 bases lay in between. Germline assignment: CDR1 MNHEY and CDR2 SVGAGI. The CDR3 spans 14 residues. Assay: immunoSEQ multiplex PCR; the TCRdb copy retains only in-frame clones and omits some. The sample includes roughly 150,000 clones, around 89% of them seen just once. The specimen was peripheral blood, collected on day 0 of MenACWY control vaccination. The chain combines TRBV6-5 with TRBJ2-1, with D perhaps matching TRBD1 (6 bases). The TCR originated in an adult in good health. The CDR3 is CASRQDSSYNEQFF. The DNA of the CDR3 is TGTGCCAGCAGACAGGACAGCTCCTACAATGAGCAGTTCTTC.